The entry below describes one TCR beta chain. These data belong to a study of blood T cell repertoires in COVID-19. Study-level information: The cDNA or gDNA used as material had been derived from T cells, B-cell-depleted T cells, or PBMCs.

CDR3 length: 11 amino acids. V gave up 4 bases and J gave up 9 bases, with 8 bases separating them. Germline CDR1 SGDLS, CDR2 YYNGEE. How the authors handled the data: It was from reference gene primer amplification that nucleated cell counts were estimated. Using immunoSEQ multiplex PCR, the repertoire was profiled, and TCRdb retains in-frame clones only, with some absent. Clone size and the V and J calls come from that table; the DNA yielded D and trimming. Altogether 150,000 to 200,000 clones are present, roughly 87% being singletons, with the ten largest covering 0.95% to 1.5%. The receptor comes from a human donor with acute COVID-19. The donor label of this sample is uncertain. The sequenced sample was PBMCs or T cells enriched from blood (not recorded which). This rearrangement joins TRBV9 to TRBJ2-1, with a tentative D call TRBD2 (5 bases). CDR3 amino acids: CASSSRGEQFF. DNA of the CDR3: TGTGCCAGCAGCTCCCGGGGTGAGCAGTTCTTC.